The entry that follows covers one T cell receptor (beta chain) sequence. As yet, its antigen is unknown. The source of the sample is a study of cytomegalovirus exposure and HLA in healthy donors. In the study overall: The early release's HLA-typed donors yielded approximately 85 million unique TCRs.

Findings of the study overall: Compared with the approximately 670-donor mean, an Asian-associated ancestry cluster reportedly had fewer N-insertions, according to a later analysis.

Primers: 60 Vbeta forward and 13 Jbeta reverse. Measured with immunoSEQ multiplex PCR; TCRdb has only the in-frame clones, and not every one. The profile shows 150,000 or so clones, around four fifths of them singletons. The CDR3 runs to 18 residues. CDR1 SGHVS and CDR2 FNYEAQ come from the germline V gene. Unmatched junction bases numbered 17, after V lost 7 bases and J lost 6 bases. Sequences were obtained from PBMCs. The chain links TRBV7-6 to TRBJ2-2, with TRBD1 matching 10 bases. This sequence originates from a man under 40 in good health and CMV-seropositive. CDR3 DNA: TGTGCCAGCACCTCTCTGTCACTGACAGGGGGCTGGGCCGGGGAGCTGTTTTTT. This translates into CASTSLSLTGGWAGELFF.